This T cell receptor (beta chain) was captured in a study of T cells in tuberculosis. Generated by immunoSEQ multiplex PCR, the TCRdb table keeps only in-frame clones and is missing some. The sample holds approximately 53,000 clones, around 96% seen once. Sample time point: new active TB diagnosis, blood taken before or within 7 days of starting treatment. This sequence was found in an adult with tuberculosis. The material was PBMCs, obtained at tuberculosis diagnosis.

CDR3: CASSKASGTETANEQFF. The CDR3 nucleotides read TGTGCCAGCAGCAAAGCATCCGGGACAGAGACCGCCAATGAGCAGTTCTTC. This chain joins TRBV21-1 and TRBJ2-1; the DNA was not compared with TRBD1, the D call given in the table. TRBV21-1 is annotated as a pseudogene. The CDR3 has 17 amino acids.